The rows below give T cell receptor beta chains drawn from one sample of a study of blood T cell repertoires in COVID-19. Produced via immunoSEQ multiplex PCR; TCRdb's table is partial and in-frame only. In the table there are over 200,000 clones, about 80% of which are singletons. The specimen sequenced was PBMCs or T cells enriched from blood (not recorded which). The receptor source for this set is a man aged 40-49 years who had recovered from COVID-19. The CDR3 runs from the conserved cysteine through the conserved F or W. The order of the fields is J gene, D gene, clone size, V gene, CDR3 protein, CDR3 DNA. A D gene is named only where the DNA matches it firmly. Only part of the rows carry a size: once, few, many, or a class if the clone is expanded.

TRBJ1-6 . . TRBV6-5 CASSYSHGSPLHF TGTGCCAGCAGTTACTCGCACGGTTCACCCCTCCACTTT
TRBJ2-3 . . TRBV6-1 CASSEAPGMGTQYF TGTGCCAGCAGTGAAGCCCCAGGTATGGGTACGCAGTATTTT
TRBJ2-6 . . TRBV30 CAWSRSGANVLTF TGTGCCTGGTCTAGATCTGGGGCCAACGTCCTGACTTTC
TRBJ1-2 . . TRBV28 CASSPIGQSLPPAGYTF TGTGCCAGCAGCCCCATCGGACAGAGTCTACCCCCAGCGGGCTACACCTTC
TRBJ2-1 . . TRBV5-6 CASSLFGFGAYNEQFF TGTGCCAGCAGCTTGTTCGGGTTCGGGGCCTACAATGAGCAGTTCTTC
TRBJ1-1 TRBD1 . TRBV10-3 CAIRRTGEAEAFF TGTGCCATCAGACGTACAGGGGAGGCTGAAGCTTTCTTT
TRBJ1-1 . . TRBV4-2 CASTPRQVEGQEAFF TGTGCCAGCACCCCGCGACAGGTTGAGGGCCAAGAAGCTTTCTTT
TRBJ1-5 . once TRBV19 CASSRVQGGNQPQHF TGTGCCAGTAGTCGGGTTCAAGGCGGCAATCAGCCCCAGCATTTT
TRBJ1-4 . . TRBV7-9 CASSALQGANEKLFF TGTGCCAGCAGCGCTCTTCAGGGTGCGAATGAAAAACTGTTTTTT
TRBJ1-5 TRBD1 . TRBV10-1 CASRPRTGALNQPQHF TGCGCCAGCAGGCCCCGGACAGGGGCCCTCAATCAGCCCCAGCATTTT
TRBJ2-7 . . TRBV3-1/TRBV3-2 CASSQEGAGDYEQYF TGTGCCAGCAGCCAAGAGGGGGCAGGGGACTACGAGCAGTACTTC
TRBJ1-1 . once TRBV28 CASSLGGSAAFF TGTGCCAGCAGTCTGGGGGGATCCGCAGCTTTCTTT
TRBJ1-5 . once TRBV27 CASSLSAGNQPQHF TGTGCCAGCAGTTTATCGGCAGGGAATCAGCCCCAGCATTTT
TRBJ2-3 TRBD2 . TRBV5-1 CASRPTLAGGRDTQYF TGCGCCAGCAGACCTACTCTAGCGGGGGGACGAGATACGCAGTATTTT
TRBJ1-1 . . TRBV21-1 CASSKAQKRDRGPLLGTEAFF TGTGCCAGCAGCAAAGCCCAGAAGCGGGACAGGGGGCCACTTCTCGGCACTGAAGCTTTCTTT
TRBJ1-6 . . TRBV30 CAWSSGGARSPLHF TGTGCCTGGAGTTCGGGGGGGGCGCGTTCACCCCTCCACTTT
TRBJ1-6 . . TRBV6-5 CASSSSGDRGSPLHF TGTGCCAGCAGTTCCTCGGGCGATAGGGGTTCACCCCTCCACTTT
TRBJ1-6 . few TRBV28 CATSKTVYNSPLHF TGTGCCACCTCGAAGACAGTCTATAATTCACCCCTCCACTTT
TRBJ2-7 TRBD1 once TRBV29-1 CSAWTGGLGEQYF TGCAGCGCCTGGACAGGGGGCCTCGGCGAGCAGTACTTC
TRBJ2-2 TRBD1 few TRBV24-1 CATSPTGTGNTGELFF TGTGCCACCAGCCCGACCGGGACAGGGAACACCGGGGAGCTGTTTTTT
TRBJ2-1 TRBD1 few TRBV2 CASGTGAYNEQFF TGTGCCAGCGGAACAGGGGCCTACAATGAGCAGTTCTTC
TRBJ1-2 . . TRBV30 CAWRETGFGWLYTF TGTGCCTGGAGGGAGACCGGGTTTGGCTGGTTGTACACCTTC
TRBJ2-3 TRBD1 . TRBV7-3 CASSQTGTGAGDTQYF TGTGCCAGCAGCCAAACCGGGACAGGGGCGGGAGATACGCAGTATTTT
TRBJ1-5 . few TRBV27 CASRPGQSSHQPQHF TGTGCCAGCAGGCCGGGACAATCGAGCCATCAGCCCCAGCATTTT
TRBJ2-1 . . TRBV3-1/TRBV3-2 CASSQDGTSEFF TGTGCCAGCAGCCAGGATGGGACTTCAGAGTTCTTC
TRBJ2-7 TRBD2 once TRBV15 CATSSGGLAASYEQYF TGTGCCACCAGCAGCGGGGGACTAGCGGCCTCCTACGAGCAGTACTTC
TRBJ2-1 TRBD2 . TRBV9 CASSPWTSGEPLYNEQFF TGTGCCAGCAGCCCATGGACTAGCGGGGAGCCACTATACAATGAGCAGTTCTTC
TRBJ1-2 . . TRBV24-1 CATSDPTGNYGYTF TGTGCCACCAGTGACCCTACAGGGAACTATGGCTACACCTTC
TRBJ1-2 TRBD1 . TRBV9 CASSPSNGGQSYGYTF TGTGCCAGCAGCCCCTCTAACGGGGGACAGAGCTATGGCTACACCTTC
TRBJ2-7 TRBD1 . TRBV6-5 CASRGDSSYEQYF TGTGCCAGCAGGGGGGACAGCTCCTACGAGCAGTACTTC
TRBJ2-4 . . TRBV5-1 CASSLGELGGIQYF TGCGCCAGCAGCTTGGGGGAACTAGGAGGCATTCAGTACTTC
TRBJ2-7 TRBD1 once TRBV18 CASSPRQGSFYEQYF TGTGCCAGCTCACCTCGACAGGGCTCGTTCTACGAGCAGTACTTC
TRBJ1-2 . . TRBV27 CASSLSPGNYGYTF TGTGCCAGCAGTTTATCGCCCGGGAACTATGGCTACACCTTC
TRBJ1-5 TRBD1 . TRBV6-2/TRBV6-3 CASSLSGQFGSQHF TGTGCCAGCAGCCTCTCGGGACAGTTCGGGTCCCAGCATTTT
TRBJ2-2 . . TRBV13 CASSSINTGILANTGELFF TGTGCCAGCAGCTCGATAAACACAGGAATCCTAGCGAACACCGGGGAGCTGTTTTTT
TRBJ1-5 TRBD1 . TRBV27 CASRYRDSPNQPQHF TGTGCCAGCAGGTACCGGGACAGCCCCAATCAGCCCCAGCATTTT
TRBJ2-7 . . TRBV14 CASSQDRGASGLNEQYF TGTGCCAGCAGCCAAGATCGGGGGGCTAGCGGCCTCAACGAGCAGTACTTC
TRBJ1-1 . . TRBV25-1 CASGGSLSTEAFF TGTGCCAGCGGCGGCAGTTTGAGCACTGAAGCTTTCTTT
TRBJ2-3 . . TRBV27 CASSLSLGGDLTDTQYF TGTGCCAGCAGTTTATCGCTGGGGGGTGACCTCACAGATACGCAGTATTTT